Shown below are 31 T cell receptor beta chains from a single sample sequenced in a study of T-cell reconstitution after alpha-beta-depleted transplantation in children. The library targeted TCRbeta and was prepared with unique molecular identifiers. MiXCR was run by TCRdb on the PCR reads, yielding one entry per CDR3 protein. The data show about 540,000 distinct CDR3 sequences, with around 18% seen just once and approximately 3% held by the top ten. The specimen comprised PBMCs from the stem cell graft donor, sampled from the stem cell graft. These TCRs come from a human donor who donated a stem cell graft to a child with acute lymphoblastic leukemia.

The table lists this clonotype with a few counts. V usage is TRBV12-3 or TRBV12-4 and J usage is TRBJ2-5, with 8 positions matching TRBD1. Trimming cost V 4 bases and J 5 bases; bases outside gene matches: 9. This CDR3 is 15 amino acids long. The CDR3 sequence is CASSSGTGGLETQYF. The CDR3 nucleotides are TGTGCCAGCAGTTCCGGGACAGGTGGATTGGAGACCCAGTACTTC.

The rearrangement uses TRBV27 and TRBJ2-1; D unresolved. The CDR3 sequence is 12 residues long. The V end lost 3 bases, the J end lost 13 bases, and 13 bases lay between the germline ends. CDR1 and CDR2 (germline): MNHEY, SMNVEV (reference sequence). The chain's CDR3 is CASSFLLGVQFF. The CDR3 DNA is TGTGCCAGCAGTTTCCTCCTAGGCGTACAGTTCTTC.

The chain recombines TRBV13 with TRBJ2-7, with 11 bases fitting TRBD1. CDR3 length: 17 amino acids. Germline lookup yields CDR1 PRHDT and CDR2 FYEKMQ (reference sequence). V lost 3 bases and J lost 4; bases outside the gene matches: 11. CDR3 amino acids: CASSFARTGGASYEQYF. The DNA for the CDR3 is TGTGCCAGCAGCTTCGCTCGGACAGGGGGCGCGTCGTACGAGCAGTACTTC.

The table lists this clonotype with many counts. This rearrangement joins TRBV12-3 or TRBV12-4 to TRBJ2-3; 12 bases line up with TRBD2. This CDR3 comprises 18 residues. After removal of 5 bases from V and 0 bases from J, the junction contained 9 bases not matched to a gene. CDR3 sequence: CASSTLLAGGPSTDTQYF. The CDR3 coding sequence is TGTGCCAGCAGTACATTACTAGCGGGAGGCCCTAGCACAGATACGCAGTATTTT.

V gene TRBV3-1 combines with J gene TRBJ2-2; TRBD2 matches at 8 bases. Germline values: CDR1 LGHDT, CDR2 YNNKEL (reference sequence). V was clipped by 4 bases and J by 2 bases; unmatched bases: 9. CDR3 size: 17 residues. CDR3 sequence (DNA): TGTGCCAGCAGCCTTTACCAGCGGGAGTCCAACACCGGGGAGCTGTTTTTT. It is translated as CASSLYQRESNTGELFF.

The CDR3 reads CASSDSDSEQYF. In nucleotides, the CDR3 is TGTGCCAGCAGTGATTCAGACAGTGAGCAGTACTTC. This sequence joins TRBV2 and TRBJ2-7; possible D gene TRBD1, 5 bases. V lost 3 bases and J lost 7, with 10 bases in between. The germline V gene has CDR1 SNHLY and CDR2 FYNNEI. This CDR3 has 12 amino acids.

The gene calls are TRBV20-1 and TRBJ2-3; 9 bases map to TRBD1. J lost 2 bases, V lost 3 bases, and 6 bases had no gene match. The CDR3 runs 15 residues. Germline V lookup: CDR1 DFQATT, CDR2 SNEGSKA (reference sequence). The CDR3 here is CSARGRTGVTDTQYF. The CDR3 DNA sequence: TGCAGTGCTAGGGGTCGGACAGGGGTCACAGATACGCAGTATTTT.

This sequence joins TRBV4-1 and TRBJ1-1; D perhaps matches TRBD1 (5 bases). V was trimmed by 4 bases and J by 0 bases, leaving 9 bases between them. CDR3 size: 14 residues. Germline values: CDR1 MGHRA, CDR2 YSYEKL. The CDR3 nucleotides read TGCGCCAGCAGCCCCGGGGCTCTGAACACTGAAGCTTTCTTT. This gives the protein CASSPGALNTEAFF.

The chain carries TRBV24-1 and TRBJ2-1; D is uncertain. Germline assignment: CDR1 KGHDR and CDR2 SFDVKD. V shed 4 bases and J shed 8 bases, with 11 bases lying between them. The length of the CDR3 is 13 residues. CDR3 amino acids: CATSDQTWDEQFF. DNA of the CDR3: TGTGCCACCAGTGACCAGACCTGGGATGAGCAGTTCTTC.

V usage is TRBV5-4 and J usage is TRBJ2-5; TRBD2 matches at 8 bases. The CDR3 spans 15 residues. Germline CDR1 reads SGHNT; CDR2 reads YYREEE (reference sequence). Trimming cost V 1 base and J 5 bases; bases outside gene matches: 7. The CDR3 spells CASSLPGGRWETQYF. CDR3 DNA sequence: TGTGCCAGCAGCTTGCCGGGCGGGAGGTGGGAGACCCAGTACTTC.

CDR3 residues: CAWSASISEAFF. The CDR3 DNA reads as TGTGCCTGGAGTGCAAGCATATCTGAAGCTTTCTTT. This chain joins TRBV30 and TRBJ1-1, with D uncertain. The V and J ends lost 1 base and 6 bases respectively, with 9 bases between them. Germline V gene data show CDR1 as GTSNPN and CDR2 as SVGIG (reference sequence). The CDR3 extends over 12 amino acids.

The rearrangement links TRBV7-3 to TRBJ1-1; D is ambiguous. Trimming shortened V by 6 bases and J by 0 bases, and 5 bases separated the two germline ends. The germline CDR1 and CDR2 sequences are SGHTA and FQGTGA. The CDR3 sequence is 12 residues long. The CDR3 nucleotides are TGTGCCAGCAGATACCTGAACACTGAAGCTTTCTTT. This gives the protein CASRYLNTEAFF.

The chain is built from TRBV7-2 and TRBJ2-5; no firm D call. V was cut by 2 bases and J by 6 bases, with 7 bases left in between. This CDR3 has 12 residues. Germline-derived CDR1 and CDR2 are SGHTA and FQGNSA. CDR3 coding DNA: TGTGCCAGCAGCTTATATCTACAGACCCAGTACTTC. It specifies CASSLYLQTQYF. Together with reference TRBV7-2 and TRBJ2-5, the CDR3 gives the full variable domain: GAGVSQSPSNKVTEKGKDVELRCDPISGHTALYWYRQSLGQGLEFLIYFQGNSAPDKSGLPSDRFSAERTGGSVSTLTIQRTQQEDSAVYLCASSLYLQTQYFGPGTRLLVL.

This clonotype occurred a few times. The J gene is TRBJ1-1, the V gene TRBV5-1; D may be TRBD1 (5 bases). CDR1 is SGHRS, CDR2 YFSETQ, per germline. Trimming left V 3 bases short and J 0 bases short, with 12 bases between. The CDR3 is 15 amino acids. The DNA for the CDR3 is TGCGCCAGCAGCTCTACGACAGCAATGAACACTGAAGCTTTCTTT. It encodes CASSSTTAMNTEAFF.

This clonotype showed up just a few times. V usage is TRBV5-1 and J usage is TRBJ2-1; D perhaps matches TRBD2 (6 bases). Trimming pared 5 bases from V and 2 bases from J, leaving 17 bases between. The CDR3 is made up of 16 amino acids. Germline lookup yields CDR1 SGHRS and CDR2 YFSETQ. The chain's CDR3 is CASSSTSGVAYNEQFF. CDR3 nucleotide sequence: TGCGCCAGCAGTTCGACCTCGGGAGTGGCCTACAATGAGCAGTTCTTC.

The chain's CDR3 is CASSLTGTPEAFF. In DNA, the CDR3 is TGTGCCAGCAGCTTAACAGGGACCCCTGAAGCTTTCTTT. The rearrangement uses TRBV5-6 and TRBJ1-1; a weak D match, TRBD1 (6 bases). The CDR3 has 13 amino acids. Trimming stripped 2 bases from V and 6 bases from J, with 11 bases between. Germline V gene lookup returns CDR1 SGHDT and CDR2 YYEEEE. Full variable domain (remainder filled in from reference TRBV5-6 and TRBJ1-1): DAGVTQSPTHLIKTRGQQVTLRCSPKSGHDTVSWYQQALGQGPQFIFQYYEEEERQRGNFPDRFSGHQFPNYSSELNVNALLLGDSALYLCASSLTGTPEAFFGQGTRLTVV.

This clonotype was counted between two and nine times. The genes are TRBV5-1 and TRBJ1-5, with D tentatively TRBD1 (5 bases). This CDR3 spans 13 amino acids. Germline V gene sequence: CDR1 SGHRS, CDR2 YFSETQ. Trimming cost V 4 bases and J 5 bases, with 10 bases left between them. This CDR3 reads CASSMGPDQPQHF. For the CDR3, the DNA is TGCGCCAGCAGCATGGGGCCGGATCAGCCCCAGCATTTT.

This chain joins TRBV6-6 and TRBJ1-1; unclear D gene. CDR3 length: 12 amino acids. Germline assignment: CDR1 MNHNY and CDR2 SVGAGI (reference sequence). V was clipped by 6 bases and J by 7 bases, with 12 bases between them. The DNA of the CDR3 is TGTGCCAGCAGCACCGGACGCAATGAAGCTTTCTTT. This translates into CASSTGRNEAFF.

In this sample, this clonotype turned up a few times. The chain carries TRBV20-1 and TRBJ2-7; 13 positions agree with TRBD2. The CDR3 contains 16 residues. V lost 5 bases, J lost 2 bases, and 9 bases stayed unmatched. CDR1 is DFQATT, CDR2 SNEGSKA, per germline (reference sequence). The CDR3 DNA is TGCAGTGCTGGGACCTATGGACTAGCGGGAGCCTACGAGCAGTACTTC. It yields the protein CSAGTYGLAGAYEQYF.

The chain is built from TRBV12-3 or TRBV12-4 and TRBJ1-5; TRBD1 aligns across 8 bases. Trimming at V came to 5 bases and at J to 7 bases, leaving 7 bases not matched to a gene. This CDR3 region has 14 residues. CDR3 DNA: TGTGCCAGCAGTCAGACAGGGGTGGAGCAGCCCCAGCATTTT. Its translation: CASSQTGVEQPQHF.

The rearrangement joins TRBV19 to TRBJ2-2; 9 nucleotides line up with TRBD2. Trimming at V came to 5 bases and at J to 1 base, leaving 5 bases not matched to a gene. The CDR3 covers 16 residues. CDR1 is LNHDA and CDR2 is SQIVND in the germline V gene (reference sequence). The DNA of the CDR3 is TGTGCCAGTAGTCTCCCACTAGCGGGGAACACCGGGGAGCTGTTTTTT. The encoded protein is CASSLPLAGNTGELFF.

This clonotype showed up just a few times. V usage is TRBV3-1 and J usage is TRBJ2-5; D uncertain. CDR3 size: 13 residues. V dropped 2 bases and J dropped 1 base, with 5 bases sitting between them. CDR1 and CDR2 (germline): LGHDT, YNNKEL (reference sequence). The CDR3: CASSQSAQETQYF. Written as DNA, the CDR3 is TGTGCCAGCAGCCAATCAGCCCAAGAGACCCAGTACTTC.

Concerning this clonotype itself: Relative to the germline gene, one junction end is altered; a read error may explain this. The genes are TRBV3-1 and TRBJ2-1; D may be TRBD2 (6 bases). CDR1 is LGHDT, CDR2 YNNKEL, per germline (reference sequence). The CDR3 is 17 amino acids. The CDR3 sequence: CASTQDGLISFYNEQFF. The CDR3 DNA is TGTGCCAGCACCCAAGACGGACTAATTTCATTCTACAATGAGCAGTTCTTC.

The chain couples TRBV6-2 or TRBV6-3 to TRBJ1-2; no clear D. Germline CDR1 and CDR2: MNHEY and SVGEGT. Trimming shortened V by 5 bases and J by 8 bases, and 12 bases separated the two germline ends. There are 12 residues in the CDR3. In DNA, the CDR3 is TGTGCCAGCAGTCCTACCGTGGAAGGCTACACCTTC. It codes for CASSPTVEGYTF.

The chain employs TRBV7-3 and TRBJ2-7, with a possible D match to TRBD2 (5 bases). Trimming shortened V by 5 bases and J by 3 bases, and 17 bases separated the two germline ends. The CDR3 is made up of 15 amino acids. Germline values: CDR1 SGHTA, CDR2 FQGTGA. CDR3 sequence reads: CASSPGPGRGYEQYF. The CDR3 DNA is TGTGCCAGCAGCCCAGGTCCGGGGAGAGGCTACGAGCAGTACTTC.

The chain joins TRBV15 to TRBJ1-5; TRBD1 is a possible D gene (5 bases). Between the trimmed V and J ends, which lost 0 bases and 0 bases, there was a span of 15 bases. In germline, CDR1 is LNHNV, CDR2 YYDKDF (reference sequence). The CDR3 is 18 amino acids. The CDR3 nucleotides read TGTGCCACCAGCAGAGATCGAGAGACAGAGTATAGCAATCAGCCCCAGCATTTT. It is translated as CATSRDRETEYSNQPQHF.

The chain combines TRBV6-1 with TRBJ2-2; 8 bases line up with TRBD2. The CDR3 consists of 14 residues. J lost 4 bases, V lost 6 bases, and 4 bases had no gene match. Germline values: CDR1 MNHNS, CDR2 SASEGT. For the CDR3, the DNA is TGTGCCAGCAGGGAGAGCGGGGGCACCGGGGAGCTGTTTTTT. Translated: CASRESGGTGELFF.

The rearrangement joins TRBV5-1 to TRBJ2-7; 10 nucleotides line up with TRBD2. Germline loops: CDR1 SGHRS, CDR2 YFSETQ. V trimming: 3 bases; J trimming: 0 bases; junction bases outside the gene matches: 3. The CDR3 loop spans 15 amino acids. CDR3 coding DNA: TGCGCCAGCAGCTCCGGGACTAGCGACTCCTACGAGCAGTACTTC. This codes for CASSSGTSDSYEQYF.

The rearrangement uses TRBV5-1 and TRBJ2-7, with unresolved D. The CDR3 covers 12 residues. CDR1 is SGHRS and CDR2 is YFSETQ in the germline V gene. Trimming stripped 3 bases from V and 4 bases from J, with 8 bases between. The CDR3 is CASSSFGYEQYF. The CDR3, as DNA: TGCGCCAGCAGCTCGTTCGGTTACGAGCAGTACTTC.

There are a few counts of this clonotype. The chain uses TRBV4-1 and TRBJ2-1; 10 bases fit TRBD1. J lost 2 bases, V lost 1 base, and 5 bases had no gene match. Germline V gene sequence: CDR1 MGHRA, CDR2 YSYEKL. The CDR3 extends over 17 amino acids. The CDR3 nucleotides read TGCGCCAGCAGCCAAGGGCCGGGACAGGGGACCTACAATGAGCAGTTCTTC. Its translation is CASSQGPGQGTYNEQFF.

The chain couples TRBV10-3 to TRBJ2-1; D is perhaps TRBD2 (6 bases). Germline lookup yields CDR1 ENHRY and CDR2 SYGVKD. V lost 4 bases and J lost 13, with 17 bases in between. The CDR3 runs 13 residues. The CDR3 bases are TGTGCCATCAGTGCGGTAGCGGACGGGGACCAGTTCTTC. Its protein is CAISAVADGDQFF.